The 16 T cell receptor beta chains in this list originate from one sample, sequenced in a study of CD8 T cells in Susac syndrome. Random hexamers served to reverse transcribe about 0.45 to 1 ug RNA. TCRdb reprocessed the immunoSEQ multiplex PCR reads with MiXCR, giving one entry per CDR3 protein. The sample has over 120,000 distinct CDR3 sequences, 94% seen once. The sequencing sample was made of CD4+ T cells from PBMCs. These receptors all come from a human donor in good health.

CDR3: CASSYLTSGRPGELFF. CDR3 nucleotide sequence: TGTGCCAGCAGTTACCTTACTAGCGGGAGACCCGGGGAGCTGTTTTTT. The rearrangement joins TRBV6-5 to TRBJ2-2; 11 bases agree with TRBD2. Trimming at V came to 2 bases and at J to 6 bases, leaving 5 bases not matched to a gene. This CDR3 contains 16 residues. Germline loops: CDR1 MNHEY, CDR2 SVGAGI.

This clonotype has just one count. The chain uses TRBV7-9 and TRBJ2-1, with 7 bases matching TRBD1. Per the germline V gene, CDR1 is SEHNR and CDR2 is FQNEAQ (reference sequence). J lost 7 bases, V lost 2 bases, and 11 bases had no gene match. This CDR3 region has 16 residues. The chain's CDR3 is CASSLRGQGEMNEQFF. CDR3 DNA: TGTGCCAGCAGCTTAAGAGGCCAGGGGGAGATGAATGAGCAGTTCTTC. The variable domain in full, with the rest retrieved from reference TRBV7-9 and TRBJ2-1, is DTGVSQNPRHKITKRGQNVTFRCDPISEHNRLYWYRQTLGQGPEFLTYFQNEAQLEKSRLLSDRFSAERPKGSFSTLEIQRTEQGDSAMYLCASSLRGQGEMNEQFFGPGTRLTVL.

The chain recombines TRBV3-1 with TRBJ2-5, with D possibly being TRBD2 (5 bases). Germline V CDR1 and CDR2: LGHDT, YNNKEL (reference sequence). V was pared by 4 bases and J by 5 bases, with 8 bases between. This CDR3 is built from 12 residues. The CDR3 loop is CASSRRTETQYF. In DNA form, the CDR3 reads TGTGCCAGCAGCCGGAGGACGGAGACCCAGTACTTC.

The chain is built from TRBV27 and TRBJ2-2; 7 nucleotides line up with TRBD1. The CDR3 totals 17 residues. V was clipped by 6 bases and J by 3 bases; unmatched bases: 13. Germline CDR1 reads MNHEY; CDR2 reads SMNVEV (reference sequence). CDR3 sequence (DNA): TGTGCCAGCAGCCCCTCCGGGACAGACCCTTACACCGGGGAGCTGTTTTTT. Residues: CASSPSGTDPYTGELFF.

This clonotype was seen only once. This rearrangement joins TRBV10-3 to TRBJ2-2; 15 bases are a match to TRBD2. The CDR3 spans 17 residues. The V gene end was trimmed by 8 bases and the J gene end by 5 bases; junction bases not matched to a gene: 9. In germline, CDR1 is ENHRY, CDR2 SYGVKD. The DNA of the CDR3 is TGTGCCATCGGGGGACTAGCGGGAGGATTTGGGACCGGGGAGCTGTTTTTT. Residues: CAIGGLAGGFGTGELFF.

This CDR3 reads CASSFIGQGLGKLFF. As DNA, the CDR3 is TGTGCCAGCAGTTTCATCGGACAGGGTTTGGGAAAACTGTTTTTT. The V gene is TRBV12-3 or TRBV12-4, the J gene TRBJ1-4, with 8 bases aligning to TRBD1. The V and J ends lost 3 bases and 10 bases, in that order; junction bases with no gene match: 10. The CDR3 spans 15 residues.

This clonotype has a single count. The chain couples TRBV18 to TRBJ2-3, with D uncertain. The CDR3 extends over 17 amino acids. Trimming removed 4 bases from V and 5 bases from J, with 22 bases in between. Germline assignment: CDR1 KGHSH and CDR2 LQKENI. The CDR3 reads CASSLRPSRFSGDTQYF. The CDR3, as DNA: TGTGCCAGCTCACTCCGGCCTTCGAGGTTTTCGGGAGATACGCAGTATTTT.

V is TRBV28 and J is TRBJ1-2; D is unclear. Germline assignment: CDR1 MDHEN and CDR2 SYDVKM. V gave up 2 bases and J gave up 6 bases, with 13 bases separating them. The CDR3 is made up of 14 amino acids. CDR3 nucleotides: TGTGCCAGCAGTTTACGTGCTGGATATGATGGCTACACCTTC. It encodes CASSLRAGYDGYTF.

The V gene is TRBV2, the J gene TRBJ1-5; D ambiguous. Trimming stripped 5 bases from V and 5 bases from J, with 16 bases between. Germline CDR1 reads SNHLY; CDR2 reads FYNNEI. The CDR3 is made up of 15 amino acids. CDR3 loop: CASSSPVQLDQPQHF. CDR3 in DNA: TGTGCCAGCAGTTCTCCGGTACAGCTGGATCAGCCCCAGCATTTT.

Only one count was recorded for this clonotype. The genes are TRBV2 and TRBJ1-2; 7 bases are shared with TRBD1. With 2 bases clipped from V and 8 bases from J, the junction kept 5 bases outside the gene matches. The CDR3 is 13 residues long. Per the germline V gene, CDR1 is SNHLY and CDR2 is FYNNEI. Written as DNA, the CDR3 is TGTGCCAGCAGTGAACAGACAGGGCAAGGCTACACCTTC. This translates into CASSEQTGQGYTF.

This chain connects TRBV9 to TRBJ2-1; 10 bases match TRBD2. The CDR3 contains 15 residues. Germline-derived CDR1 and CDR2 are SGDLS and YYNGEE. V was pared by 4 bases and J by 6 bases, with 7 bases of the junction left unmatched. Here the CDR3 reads CASSPPGLAFNEQFF. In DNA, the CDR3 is TGTGCCAGCAGCCCACCGGGACTAGCGTTCAATGAGCAGTTCTTC.

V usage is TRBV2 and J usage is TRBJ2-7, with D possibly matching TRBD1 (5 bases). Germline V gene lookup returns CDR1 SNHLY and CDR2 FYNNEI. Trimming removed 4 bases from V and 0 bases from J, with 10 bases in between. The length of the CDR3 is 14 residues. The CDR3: CASSVNRHSYEQYF. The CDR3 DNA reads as TGTGCCAGCAGTGTGAACAGGCACTCCTACGAGCAGTACTTC.

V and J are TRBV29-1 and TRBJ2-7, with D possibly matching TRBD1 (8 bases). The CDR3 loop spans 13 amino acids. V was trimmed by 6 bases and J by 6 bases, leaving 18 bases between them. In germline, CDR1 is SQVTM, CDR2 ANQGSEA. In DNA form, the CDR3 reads TGCAGCGTCCAGGGGGCGGGGGACATCGAGCAGTACTTC. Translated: CSVQGAGDIEQYF.

The CDR3 reads CAIASTANTGELFF. The CDR3 DNA reads TGTGCCATCGCGTCAACAGCGAACACCGGGGAGCTGTTTTTT. The rearrangement links TRBV10-3 to TRBJ2-2; no definite D call. The CDR3 totals 14 residues. The V and J ends lost 8 bases and 0 bases respectively, with 10 bases between them. Germline V gene sequence: CDR1 ENHRY, CDR2 SYGVKD.

CDR3 in amino acids: CSARDRVNSNQPQHF. The CDR3 bases are TGCAGTGCTAGAGATCGGGTTAATAGCAATCAGCCCCAGCATTTT. The rearrangement links TRBV20-1 to TRBJ1-5; D is ambiguous. Germline CDR1 DFQATT, CDR2 SNEGSKA (reference sequence). V was clipped by 0 bases and J by 0 bases, with 9 bases between them. This CDR3 region has 15 residues.

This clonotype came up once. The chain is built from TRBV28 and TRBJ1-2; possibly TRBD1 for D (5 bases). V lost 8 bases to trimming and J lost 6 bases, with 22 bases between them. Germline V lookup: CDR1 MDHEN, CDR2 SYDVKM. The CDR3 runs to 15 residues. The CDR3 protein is CASQPSGTVFHGYTF. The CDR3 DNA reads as TGTGCCAGCCAACCCTCCGGGACGGTCTTCCATGGCTACACCTTC.